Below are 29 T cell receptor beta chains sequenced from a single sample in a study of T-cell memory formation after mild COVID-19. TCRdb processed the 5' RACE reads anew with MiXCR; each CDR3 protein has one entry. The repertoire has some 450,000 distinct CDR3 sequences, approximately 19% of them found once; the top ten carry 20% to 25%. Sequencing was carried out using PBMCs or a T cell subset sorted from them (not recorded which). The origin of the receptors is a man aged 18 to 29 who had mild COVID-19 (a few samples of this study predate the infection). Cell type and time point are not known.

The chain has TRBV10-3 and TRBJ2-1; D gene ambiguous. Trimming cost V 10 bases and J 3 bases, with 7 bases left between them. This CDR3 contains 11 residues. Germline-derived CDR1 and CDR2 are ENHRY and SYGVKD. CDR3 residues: CATTDYNEQFF. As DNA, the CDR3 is TGTGCCACCACTGACTACAATGAGCAGTTCTTC.

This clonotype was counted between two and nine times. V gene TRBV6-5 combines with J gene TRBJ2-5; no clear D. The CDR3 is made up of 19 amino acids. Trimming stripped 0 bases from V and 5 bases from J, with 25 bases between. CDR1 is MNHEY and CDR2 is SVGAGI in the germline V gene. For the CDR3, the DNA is TGTGCCAGCAGTTACTCGAATGCGTTCCGGGTGGGTGTTGGGGAGACCCAGTACTTC. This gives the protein CASSYSNAFRVGVGETQYF.

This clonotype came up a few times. For the CDR3, the DNA is TGTGCCAGCAGTTTCCGGCTAGCGGGGGAGAAAAACATTCAGTACTTC. Translating gives CASSFRLAGEKNIQYF. The chain employs TRBV12-3 or TRBV12-4 and TRBJ2-4, with TRBD2 identical over 10 bases. With V trimmed by 3 bases and J by 4 bases, 6 bases remained unmatched. The CDR3 covers 16 residues.

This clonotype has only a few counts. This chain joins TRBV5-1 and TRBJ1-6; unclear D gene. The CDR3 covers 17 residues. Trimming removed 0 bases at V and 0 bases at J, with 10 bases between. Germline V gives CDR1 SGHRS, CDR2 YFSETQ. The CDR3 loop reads CASSLESLSSYNSPLHF. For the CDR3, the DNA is TGCGCCAGCAGCTTGGAATCATTGAGCTCCTATAATTCACCCCTCCACTTT. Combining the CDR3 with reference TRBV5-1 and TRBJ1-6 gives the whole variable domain KAGVTQTPRYLIKTRGQQVTLSCSPISGHRSVSWYQQTPGQGLQFLFEYFSETQRNKGNFPGRFSGRQFSNSRSEMNVSTLELGDSALYLCASSLESLSSYNSPLHFGNGTRLTVT.

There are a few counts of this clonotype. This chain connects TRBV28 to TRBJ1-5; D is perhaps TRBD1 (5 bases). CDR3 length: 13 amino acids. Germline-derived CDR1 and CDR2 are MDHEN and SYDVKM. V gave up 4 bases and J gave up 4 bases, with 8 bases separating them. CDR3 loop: CASSWDGNQPQHF. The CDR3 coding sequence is TGTGCCAGCAGTTGGGACGGTAATCAGCCCCAGCATTTT.

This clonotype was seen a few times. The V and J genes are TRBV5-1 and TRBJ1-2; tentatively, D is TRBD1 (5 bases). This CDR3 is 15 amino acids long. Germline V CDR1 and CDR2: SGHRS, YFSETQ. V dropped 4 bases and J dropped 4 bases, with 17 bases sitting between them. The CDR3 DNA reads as TGCGCCAGCAGCCTTACAGGAATGTATCCCTATGGCTACACCTTC. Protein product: CASSLTGMYPYGYTF.

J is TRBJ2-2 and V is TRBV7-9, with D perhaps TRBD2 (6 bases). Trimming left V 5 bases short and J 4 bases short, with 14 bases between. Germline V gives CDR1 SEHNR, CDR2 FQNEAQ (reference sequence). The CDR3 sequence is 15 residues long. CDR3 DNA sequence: TGTGCCAGCAGCACGACTAGACTGTCCACCGGGGAGCTGTTTTTT. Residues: CASSTTRLSTGELFF. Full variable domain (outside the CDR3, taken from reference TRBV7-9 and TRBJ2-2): DTGVSQNPRHKITKRGQNVTFRCDPISEHNRLYWYRQTLGQGPEFLTYFQNEAQLEKSRLLSDRFSAERPKGSFSTLEIQRTEQGDSAMYLCASSTTRLSTGELFFGEGSRLTVL.

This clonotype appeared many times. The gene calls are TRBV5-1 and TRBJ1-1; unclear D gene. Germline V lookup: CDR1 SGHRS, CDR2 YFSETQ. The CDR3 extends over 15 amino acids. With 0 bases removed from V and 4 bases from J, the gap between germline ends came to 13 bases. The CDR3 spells CASSLDGPPITEAFF. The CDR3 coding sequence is TGCGCCAGCAGCTTGGATGGGCCGCCCATCACTGAAGCTTTCTTT.

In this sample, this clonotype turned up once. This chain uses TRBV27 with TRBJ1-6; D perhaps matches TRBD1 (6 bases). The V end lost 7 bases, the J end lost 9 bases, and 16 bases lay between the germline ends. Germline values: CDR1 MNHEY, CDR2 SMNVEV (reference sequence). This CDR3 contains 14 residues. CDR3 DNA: TGTGCCAGCAATGGGCAGGGGAAGTTTTCACCCCTCCACTTT. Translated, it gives CASNGQGKFSPLHF.

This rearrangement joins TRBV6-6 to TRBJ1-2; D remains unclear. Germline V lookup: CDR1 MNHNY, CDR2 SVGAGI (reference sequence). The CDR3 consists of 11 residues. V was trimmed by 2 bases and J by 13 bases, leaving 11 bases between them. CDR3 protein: CASSYGVRSTF. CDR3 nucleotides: TGTGCCAGCAGTTACGGGGTTCGGAGCACCTTC.

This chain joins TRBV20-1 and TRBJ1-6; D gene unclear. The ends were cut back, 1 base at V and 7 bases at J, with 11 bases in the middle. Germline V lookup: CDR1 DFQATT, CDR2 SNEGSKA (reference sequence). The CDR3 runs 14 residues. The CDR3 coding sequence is TGCAGTGCTAGAGTCGTCGGGATCAATTCACCCCTCCACTTT. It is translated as CSARVVGINSPLHF.

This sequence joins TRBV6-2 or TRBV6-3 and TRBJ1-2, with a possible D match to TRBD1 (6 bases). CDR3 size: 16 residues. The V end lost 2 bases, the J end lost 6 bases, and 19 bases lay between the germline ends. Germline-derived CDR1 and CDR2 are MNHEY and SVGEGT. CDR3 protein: CASSYNPRQGNHGYTF. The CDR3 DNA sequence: TGTGCCAGCAGTTACAATCCGCGGCAGGGGAATCATGGCTACACCTTC.

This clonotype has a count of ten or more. CDR3 protein: CAIRLSMNTEAFF. As DNA, the CDR3 is TGTGCCATCAGGTTAAGTATGAACACTGAAGCTTTCTTT. The rearrangement joins TRBV10-3 to TRBJ1-1; D unresolved. The germline V and J ends were trimmed by 6 bases and 0 bases, with 8 bases remaining between them. CDR3 length equals 13 residues. CDR1 ENHRY and CDR2 SYGVKD come from the germline V gene.

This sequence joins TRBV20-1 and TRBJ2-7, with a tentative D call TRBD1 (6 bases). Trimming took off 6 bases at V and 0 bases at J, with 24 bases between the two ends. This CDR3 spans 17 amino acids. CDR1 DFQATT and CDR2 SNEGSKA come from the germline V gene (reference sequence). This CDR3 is CSAKQGPSRWSSYEQYF. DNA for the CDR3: TGCAGTGCGAAACAGGGACCGTCCCGTTGGAGCTCCTACGAGCAGTACTTC.

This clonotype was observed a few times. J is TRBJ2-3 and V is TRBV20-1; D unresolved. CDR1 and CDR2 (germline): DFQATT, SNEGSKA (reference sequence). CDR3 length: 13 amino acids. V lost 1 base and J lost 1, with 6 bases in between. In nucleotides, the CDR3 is TGCAGTGCTAGAGTGCCAGGCACAGATACGCAGTATTTT. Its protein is CSARVPGTDTQYF.

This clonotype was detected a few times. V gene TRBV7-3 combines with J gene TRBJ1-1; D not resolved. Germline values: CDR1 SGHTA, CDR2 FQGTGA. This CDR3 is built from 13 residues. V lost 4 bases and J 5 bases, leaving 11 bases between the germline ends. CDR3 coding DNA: TGTGCCAGCAGCTCCTTTAGGTTTACTGAAGCTTTCTTT. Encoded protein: CASSSFRFTEAFF.

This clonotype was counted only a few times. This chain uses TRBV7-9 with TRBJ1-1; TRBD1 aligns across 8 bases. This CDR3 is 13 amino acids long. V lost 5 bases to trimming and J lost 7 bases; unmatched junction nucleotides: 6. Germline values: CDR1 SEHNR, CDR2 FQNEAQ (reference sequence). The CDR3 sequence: CASSPWTGIEAFF. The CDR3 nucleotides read TGTGCCAGCAGCCCGTGGACAGGGATTGAAGCTTTCTTT.

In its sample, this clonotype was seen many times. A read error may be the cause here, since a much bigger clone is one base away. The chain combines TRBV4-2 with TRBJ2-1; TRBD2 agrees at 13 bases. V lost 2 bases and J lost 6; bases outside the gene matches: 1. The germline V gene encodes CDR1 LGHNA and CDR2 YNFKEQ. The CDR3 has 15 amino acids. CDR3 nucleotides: TGTGCCAGCAGCCAAACTAGCGGGGGGGCCAATGAGCAGTTCTTC. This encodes CASSQTSGGANEQFF.

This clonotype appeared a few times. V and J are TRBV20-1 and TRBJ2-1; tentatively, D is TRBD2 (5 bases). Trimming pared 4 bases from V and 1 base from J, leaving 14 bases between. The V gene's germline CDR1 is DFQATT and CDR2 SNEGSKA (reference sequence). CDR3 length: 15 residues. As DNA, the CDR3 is TGCAGTGCTATGCCTGGACGGGGATCCTACAATGAGCAGTTCTTC. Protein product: CSAMPGRGSYNEQFF.

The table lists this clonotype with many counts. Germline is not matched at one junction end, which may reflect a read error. CDR3 DNA sequence: TGTGCCAGCAGCCAACAAGAGACCCAGTACTTC. Translation: CASSQQETQYF. The V call is TRBV5-1, the J call TRBJ2-5, with D unclear. The length of the CDR3 is 11 residues. The V gene's germline CDR1 is SGHRS and CDR2 YFSETQ.

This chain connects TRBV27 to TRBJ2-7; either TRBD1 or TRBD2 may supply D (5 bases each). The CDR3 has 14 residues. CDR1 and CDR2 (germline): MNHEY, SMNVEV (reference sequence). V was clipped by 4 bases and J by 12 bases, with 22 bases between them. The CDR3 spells CASSSGRDEHGGYF. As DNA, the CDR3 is TGTGCCAGCAGTTCCGGACGGGACGAACACGGTGGGTACTTC.

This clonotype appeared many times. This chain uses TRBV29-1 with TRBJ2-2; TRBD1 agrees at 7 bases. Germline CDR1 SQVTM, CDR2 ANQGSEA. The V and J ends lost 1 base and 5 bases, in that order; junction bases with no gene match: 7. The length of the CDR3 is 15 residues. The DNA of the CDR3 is TGCAGCGTTGAAGTGGTGGGACAGAAGACCGGGGAGCTGTTTTTT. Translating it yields CSVEVVGQKTGELFF.

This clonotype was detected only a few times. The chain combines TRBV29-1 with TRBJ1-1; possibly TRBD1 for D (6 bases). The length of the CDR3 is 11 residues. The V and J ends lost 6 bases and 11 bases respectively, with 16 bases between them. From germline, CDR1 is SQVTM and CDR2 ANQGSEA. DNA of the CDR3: TGCAGCGTCGAGGGGGGACTGGAGGCTTTCTTT. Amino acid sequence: CSVEGGLEAFF. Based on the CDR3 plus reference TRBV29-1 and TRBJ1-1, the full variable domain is SAVISQKPSRDICQRGTSLTIQCQVDSQVTMMFWYRQQPGQSLTLIATANQGSEATYESGFVIDKFPISRPNLTFSTLTVSNMSPEDSSIYLCSVEGGLEAFFGQGTRLTVV.

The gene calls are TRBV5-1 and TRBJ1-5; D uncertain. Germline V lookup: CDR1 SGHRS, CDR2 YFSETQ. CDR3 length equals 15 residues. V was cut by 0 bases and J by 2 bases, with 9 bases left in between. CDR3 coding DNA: TGCGCCAGCAGCTTGGGGGTCCAAGGCAATCAGCCCCAGCATTTT. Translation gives CASSLGVQGNQPQHF.

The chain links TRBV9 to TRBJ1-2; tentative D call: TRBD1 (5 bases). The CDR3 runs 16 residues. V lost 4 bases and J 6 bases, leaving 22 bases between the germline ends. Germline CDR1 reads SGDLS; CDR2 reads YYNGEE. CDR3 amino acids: CASSHRDLWNIHGYTF. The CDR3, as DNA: TGTGCCAGCAGCCACCGGGACCTCTGGAACATACATGGCTACACCTTC.

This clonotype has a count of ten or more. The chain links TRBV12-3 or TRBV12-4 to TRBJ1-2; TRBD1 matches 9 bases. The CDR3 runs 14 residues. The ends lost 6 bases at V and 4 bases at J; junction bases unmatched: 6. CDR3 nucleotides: TGTGCCAGCAGCCCGGGACAGGGATTCTATGGCTACACCTTC. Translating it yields CASSPGQGFYGYTF.

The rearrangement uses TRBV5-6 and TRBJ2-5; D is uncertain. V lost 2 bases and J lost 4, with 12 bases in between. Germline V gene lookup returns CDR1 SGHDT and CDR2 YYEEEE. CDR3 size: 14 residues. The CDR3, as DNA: TGTGCCAGCAGCTTATACAGCCCTCGAGAGACCCAGTACTTC. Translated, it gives CASSLYSPRETQYF.

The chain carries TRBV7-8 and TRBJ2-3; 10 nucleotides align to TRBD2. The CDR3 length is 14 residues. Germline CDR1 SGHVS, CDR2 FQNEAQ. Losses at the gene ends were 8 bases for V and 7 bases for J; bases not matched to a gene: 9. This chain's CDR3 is CASRERGGSHTQYF. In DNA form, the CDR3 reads TGTGCCAGCCGAGAGCGGGGGGGGTCACATACGCAGTATTTT. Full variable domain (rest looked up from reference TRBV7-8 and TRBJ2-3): GAGVSQSPRYKVAKRGQDVALRCDPISGHVSLFWYQQALGQGPEFLTYFQNEAQLDKSGLPSDRFFAERPEGSVSTLKIQRTQQEDSAVYLCASRERGGSHTQYFGPGTRLTVL.

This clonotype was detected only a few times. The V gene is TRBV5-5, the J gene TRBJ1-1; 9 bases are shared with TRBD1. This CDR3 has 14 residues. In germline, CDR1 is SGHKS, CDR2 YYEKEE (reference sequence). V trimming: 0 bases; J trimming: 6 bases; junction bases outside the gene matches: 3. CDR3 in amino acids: CASSLAGDRAEAFF. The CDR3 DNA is TGTGCCAGCAGCTTGGCCGGGGACAGGGCTGAAGCTTTCTTT.